Reported below is one T cell receptor (beta chain). cDNA synthesis used the whole RNA isolate, giving expressed TCRB sequences. TCRdb's table, derived via immunoSEQ multiplex PCR, lists solely in-frame clones and lacks some. The sample has under 500,000 clones, roughly 30% seen once. V dropped 6 bases and J dropped 3 bases, with 12 bases sitting between them. The germline CDR1 and CDR2 sequences are SNHLY and FYNNEI. The CDR3 is made up of 13 amino acids. The sample originates from a study of beta chain features in type 1 diabetes. The genes are TRBV2 and TRBJ2-7; D gene uncertain. The sequenced material came from naive CD4+ T cells from blood. The TCR was taken from a man aged 18-30 years in good health. DNA for the CDR3: TGTGCCAGCAGCGGCCTGGGATTCTACGAGCAGTACTTC. Translated: CASSGLGFYEQYF.